Listed here are 16 T cell receptor beta chains from one sample, sequenced in a study of blood T cell repertoires in COVID-19. Sequenced by immunoSEQ multiplex PCR; TCRdb stores in-frame clones only, minus some. The table shows about 190,000 clones, with about 81% occurring only once. Sequencing was performed on PBMCs or T cells enriched from blood (not recorded which). Every receptor here comes from a woman in her twenties or thirties who had recovered from COVID-19.

Note on this clone: One end of the junction fails to match germline, which may point to a read error. The gene calls are TRBV6-1 and TRBJ1-2; D not resolved. The CDR3 has 13 amino acids. From germline, CDR1 is MNHNS and CDR2 SASEGT. This CDR3 reads CASSEARNYGYTF. DNA for the CDR3: TGTGCCAGCAGCGAAGCCAGAAACTATGGCTACACCTTC.

The genes are TRBV7-8 and TRBJ1-2, with D hard to call. Germline V gene lookup returns CDR1 SGHVS and CDR2 FQNEAQ. The CDR3 covers 12 residues. The V gene lost 5 bases and the J gene lost 7 bases, with 11 bases spanning the gap. CDR3 loop: CASSPGMTGYTF. Here the CDR3 DNA reads TGTGCCAGCAGCCCCGGGATGACTGGCTACACCTTC.

The CDR3 loop reads CASSSVRGVYSYEQYF. CDR3 DNA sequence: TGTGCCAGCAGTTCCGTTCGGGGGGTTTACTCCTACGAGCAGTACTTC. The chain recombines TRBV27 with TRBJ2-7; TRBD2 matches 7 bases. The CDR3 covers 16 residues. In germline, CDR1 is MNHEY, CDR2 SMNVEV (reference sequence). Unmatched junction bases numbered 9, after V lost 4 bases and J lost 0 bases.

The chain joins TRBV19 to TRBJ1-2; TRBD1 agrees at 8 bases. The germline V gene has CDR1 LNHDA and CDR2 SQIVND (reference sequence). The CDR3 contains 11 residues. With 11 bases clipped from V and 6 bases from J, the junction kept 5 bases outside the gene matches. The CDR3 DNA reads as TGTGCCGGGCTGACAGGGGATGGCTACACCTTC. Translating gives CAGLTGDGYTF.

The V and J genes are TRBV19 and TRBJ1-2, with D perhaps TRBD1 (5 bases). Between the trimmed V and J ends, which lost 5 bases and 8 bases, there was a span of 15 bases. This CDR3 is built from 13 residues. Per the germline V gene, CDR1 is LNHDA and CDR2 is SQIVND (reference sequence). CDR3 DNA: TGTGCCAGTAGTGTCCGCCCGGGGGTCGGCTACACCTTC. This encodes CASSVRPGVGYTF.

The chain uses TRBV9 and TRBJ2-7; 10 nucleotides align to TRBD2. Germline CDR1 and CDR2: SGDLS and YYNGEE. V lost 0 bases to trimming and J lost 7 bases; unmatched junction nucleotides: 13. This CDR3 spans 17 amino acids. The CDR3 spells CASSVGASGRIGMEQYF. CDR3 sequence (DNA): TGTGCCAGCAGCGTAGGGGCTAGCGGGAGAATCGGAATGGAGCAGTACTTC.

The chain couples TRBV28 to TRBJ1-4; 9 bases match TRBD1. With 6 bases clipped from V and 8 bases from J, the junction kept 7 bases outside the gene matches. The germline CDR1 and CDR2 sequences are MDHEN and SYDVKM. The CDR3 spans 14 residues. DNA of the CDR3: TGTGCCAGCAGGTCGACAGGGGGGTTAGAAAAACTGTTTTTT. Translating gives CASRSTGGLEKLFF.

This clone was detected only a few times. V gene TRBV7-2 combines with J gene TRBJ2-3; TRBD2 agrees at 11 bases. The CDR3 has 18 residues. The junction had 13 bases not matched to a gene; V was cut back by 5 bases and J by 3 bases. CDR1 and CDR2 from the germline V gene are SGHTA and FQGNSA. The CDR3 protein is CASSLSPFSGGATDTQYF. The CDR3 region has the DNA TGTGCCAGCAGCCTGTCCCCTTTTAGCGGGGGGGCAACAGATACGCAGTATTTT.

The rearrangement joins TRBV7-8 to TRBJ1-5; tentatively, D is TRBD1 (6 bases). Per the germline V gene, CDR1 is SGHVS and CDR2 is FQNEAQ. Trimming shortened V by 5 bases and J by 5 bases, and 19 bases separated the two germline ends. This CDR3 comprises 16 residues. The CDR3 region is CASSKGGARGYQPQHF. CDR3 nucleotide sequence: TGTGCCAGCAGCAAAGGGGGGGCGCGAGGGTATCAGCCCCAGCATTTT.

J is TRBJ2-2 and V is TRBV7-3, with 7 bases identical to TRBD1. V shed 4 bases and J 7 bases; nucleotides not matched to a gene: 12. The CDR3 extends over 16 amino acids. CDR1 is SGHTA and CDR2 is FQGTGA in the germline V gene. CDR3 DNA sequence: TGTGCCAGCAGCTCCCCGGACAGGTCAACAGGCGGGGAGCTGTTTTTT. This codes for CASSSPDRSTGGELFF.

CDR3 DNA sequence: TGTGCCAGCAGCAACCGCAGGACTAGCGGGAGGGCCGGATACGAGCAGTACTTC. The encoded protein is CASSNRRTSGRAGYEQYF. The chain couples TRBV3-1 (or the pseudogene TRBV3-2) to TRBJ2-7; 15 nucleotides align to TRBD2. V trimming: 5 bases; J trimming: 4 bases; junction bases outside the gene matches: 12. CDR1 LGHDT and CDR2 YNNKEL come from the germline V gene (reference sequence). This CDR3 is built from 18 residues.

The chain uses TRBV24-1 and TRBJ1-5, with D possibly being TRBD1 (5 bases). Germline CDR1 KGHDR, CDR2 SFDVKD. This CDR3 region has 17 residues. The germline V and J ends were trimmed by 2 bases and 1 base, with 14 bases remaining between them. CDR3 DNA sequence: TGTGCCACCAGTGATTCGAAGGGTGGGGGGAGCAATCAGCCCCAGCATTTT. As protein: CATSDSKGGGSNQPQHF.

V usage is TRBV10-3 and J usage is TRBJ2-2, with 15 bases aligning to TRBD2. V lost 2 bases to trimming and J lost 1 base; unmatched junction nucleotides: 5. The CDR3 runs 19 residues. Germline assignment: CDR1 ENHRY and CDR2 SYGVKD. Written as DNA, the CDR3 is TGTGCCATCAGTGAGGAGGGACTAGCGGGAGGTTGGAACACCGGGGAGCTGTTTTTT. This sequence encodes CAISEEGLAGGWNTGELFF.

This rearrangement joins TRBV11-2 to TRBJ1-2; 9 bases map to TRBD1. The CDR3 is made up of 16 amino acids. V was clipped by 6 bases and J by 4 bases; unmatched bases: 12. The germline CDR1 and CDR2 sequences are SGHAT and FQNNGV. For the CDR3, the DNA is TGTGCCAGCAGGGGACAGGGTAAAGGAGCCTTCTATGGCTACACCTTC. It encodes CASRGQGKGAFYGYTF. The whole variable domain, filled in from reference TRBV11-2 and TRBJ1-2, reads EAGVAQSPRYKIIEKRQSVAFWCNPISGHATLYWYQQILGQGPKLLIQFQNNGVVDDSQLPKDRFSAERLKGVDSTLKIQPAKLEDSAVYLCASRGQGKGAFYGYTFGSGTRLTVV.

The CDR3 protein is CASSFGQEFYGYTF. The CDR3 DNA is TGTGCCAGCAGCTTCGGACAGGAGTTTTATGGCTACACCTTC. The genes are TRBV5-6 and TRBJ1-2; 7 bases match TRBD1. The germline CDR1 and CDR2 sequences are SGHDT and YYEEEE. Trimming removed 2 bases from V and 5 bases from J; junction bases left unmatched: 6. The CDR3 sequence is 14 residues long. Full variable domain (missing parts from reference TRBV5-6 and TRBJ1-2): DAGVTQSPTHLIKTRGQQVTLRCSPKSGHDTVSWYQQALGQGPQFIFQYYEEEERQRGNFPDRFSGHQFPNYSSELNVNALLLGDSALYLCASSFGQEFYGYTFGSGTRLTVV.

This clone was counted once. The chain links TRBV19 to TRBJ1-2; 10 nucleotides line up with TRBD1. The V segment lost 5 bases and the J segment 7 bases; nucleotides outside the gene matches: 7. Looked up from germline, CDR1 is LNHDA and CDR2 is SQIVND (reference sequence). The CDR3 is made up of 14 amino acids. Written as DNA, the CDR3 is TGTGCCAGTAGTCCCGGGACAGGGGAGGTTGGCTACACCTTC. Amino acids: CASSPGTGEVGYTF.